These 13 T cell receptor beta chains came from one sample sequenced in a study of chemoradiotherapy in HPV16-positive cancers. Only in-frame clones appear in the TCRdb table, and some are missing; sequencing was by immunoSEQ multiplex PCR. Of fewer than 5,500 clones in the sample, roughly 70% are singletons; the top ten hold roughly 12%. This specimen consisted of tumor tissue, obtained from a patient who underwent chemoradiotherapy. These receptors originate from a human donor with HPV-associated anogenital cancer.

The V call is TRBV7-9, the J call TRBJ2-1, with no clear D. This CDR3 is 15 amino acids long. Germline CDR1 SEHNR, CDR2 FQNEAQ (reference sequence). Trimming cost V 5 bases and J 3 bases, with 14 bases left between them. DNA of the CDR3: TGTGCCAGCAGCCCCTTTGTAGGTTACTACAATGAGCAGTTCTTC. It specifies CASSPFVGYYNEQFF.

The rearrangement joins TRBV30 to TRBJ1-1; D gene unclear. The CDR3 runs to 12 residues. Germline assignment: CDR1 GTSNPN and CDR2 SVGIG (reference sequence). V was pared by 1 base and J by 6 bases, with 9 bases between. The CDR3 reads CAWSEVGAEAFF. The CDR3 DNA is TGTGCCTGGAGTGAGGTTGGAGCTGAAGCTTTCTTT.

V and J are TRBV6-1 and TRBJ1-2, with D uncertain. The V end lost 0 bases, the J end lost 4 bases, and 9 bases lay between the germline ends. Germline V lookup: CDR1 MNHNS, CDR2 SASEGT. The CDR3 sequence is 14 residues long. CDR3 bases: TGTGCCAGCAGTGAAGCTGGCAGGCCCTATGGCTACACCTTC. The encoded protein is CASSEAGRPYGYTF.

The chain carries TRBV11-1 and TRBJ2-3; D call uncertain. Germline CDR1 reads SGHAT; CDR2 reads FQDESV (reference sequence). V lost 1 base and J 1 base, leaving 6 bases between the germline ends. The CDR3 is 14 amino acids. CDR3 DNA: TGTGCCAGCAGCTTAGAGTGGGGCACAGATACGCAGTATTTT. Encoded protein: CASSLEWGTDTQYF.

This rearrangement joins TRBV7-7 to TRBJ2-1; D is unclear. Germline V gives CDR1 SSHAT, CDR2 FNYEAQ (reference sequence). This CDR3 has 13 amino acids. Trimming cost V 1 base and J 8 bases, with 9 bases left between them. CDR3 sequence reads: CASSLESGYEQFF. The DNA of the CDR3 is TGTGCCAGCAGCTTAGAGTCTGGCTATGAGCAGTTCTTC.

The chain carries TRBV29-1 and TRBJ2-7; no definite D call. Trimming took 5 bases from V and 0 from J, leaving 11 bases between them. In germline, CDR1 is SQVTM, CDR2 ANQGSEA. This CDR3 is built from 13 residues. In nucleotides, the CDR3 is TGCAGCGTTCGGTCAAGGAACTCCTACGAGCAGTACTTC. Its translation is CSVRSRNSYEQYF.

The CDR3 loop is CASSHPYRDSYYSNQPQHF. The CDR3 DNA reads TGCGCCAGCAGCCACCCGTACCGTGACAGCTACTATAGCAATCAGCCCCAGCATTTT. This sequence joins TRBV23-1 and TRBJ1-5, with a weak D call TRBD1 (5 bases). TRBV23-1 is an ORF, with its function uncertain. CDR3 size: 19 residues. The V and J ends lost 6 bases and 0 bases respectively, with 24 bases between them.

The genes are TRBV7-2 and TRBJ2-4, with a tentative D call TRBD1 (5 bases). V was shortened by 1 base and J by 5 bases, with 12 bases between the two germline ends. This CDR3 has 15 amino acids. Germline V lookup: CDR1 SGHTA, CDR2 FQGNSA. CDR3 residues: CASSLGAGPENIQYF. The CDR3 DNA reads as TGTGCCAGCAGCTTAGGGGCAGGGCCCGAAAACATTCAGTACTTC.

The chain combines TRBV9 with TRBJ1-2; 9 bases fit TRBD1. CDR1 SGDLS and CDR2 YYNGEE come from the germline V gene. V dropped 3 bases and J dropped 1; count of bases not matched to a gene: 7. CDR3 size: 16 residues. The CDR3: CASSASGTGINYGYTF. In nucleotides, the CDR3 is TGTGCCAGCAGCGCATCTGGGACAGGGATTAACTATGGCTACACCTTC. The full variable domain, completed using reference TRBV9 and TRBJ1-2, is DSGVTQTPKHLITATGQRVTLRCSPRSGDLSVYWYQQSLDQGLQFLIQYYNGEERAKGNILERFSAQQFPDLHSELNLSSLELGDSALYFCASSASGTGINYGYTFGSGTRLTVV.

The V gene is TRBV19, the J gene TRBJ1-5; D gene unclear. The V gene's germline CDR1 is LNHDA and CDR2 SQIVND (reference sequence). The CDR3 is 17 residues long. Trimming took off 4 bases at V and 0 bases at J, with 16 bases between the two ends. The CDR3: CASSTQRRFYSNQPQHF. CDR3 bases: TGTGCCAGTAGTACCCAGCGACGTTTTTATAGCAATCAGCCCCAGCATTTT.

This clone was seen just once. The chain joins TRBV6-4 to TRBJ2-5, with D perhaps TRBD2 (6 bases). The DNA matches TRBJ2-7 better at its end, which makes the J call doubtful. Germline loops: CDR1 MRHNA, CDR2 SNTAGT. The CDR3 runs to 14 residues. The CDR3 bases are TGTGCCACCCTTAGCGGACCGGACCTCTACGAGCAGTACTTC. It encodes CATLSGPDLYEQYF.

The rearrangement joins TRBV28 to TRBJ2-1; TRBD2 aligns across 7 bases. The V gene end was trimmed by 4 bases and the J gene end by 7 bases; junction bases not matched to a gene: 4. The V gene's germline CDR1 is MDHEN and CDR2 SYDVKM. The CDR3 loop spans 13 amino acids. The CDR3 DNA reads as TGTGCCAGCAGTTGGGCGGGAGAGAATGAGCAGTTCTTC. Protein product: CASSWAGENEQFF.

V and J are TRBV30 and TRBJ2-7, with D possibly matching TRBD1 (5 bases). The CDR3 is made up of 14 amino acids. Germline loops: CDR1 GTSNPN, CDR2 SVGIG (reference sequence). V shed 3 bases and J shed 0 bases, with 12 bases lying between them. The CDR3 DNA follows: TGTGCCTGGAGCCCTCAGGGATTCTCCTACGAGCAGTACTTC. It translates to CAWSPQGFSYEQYF.